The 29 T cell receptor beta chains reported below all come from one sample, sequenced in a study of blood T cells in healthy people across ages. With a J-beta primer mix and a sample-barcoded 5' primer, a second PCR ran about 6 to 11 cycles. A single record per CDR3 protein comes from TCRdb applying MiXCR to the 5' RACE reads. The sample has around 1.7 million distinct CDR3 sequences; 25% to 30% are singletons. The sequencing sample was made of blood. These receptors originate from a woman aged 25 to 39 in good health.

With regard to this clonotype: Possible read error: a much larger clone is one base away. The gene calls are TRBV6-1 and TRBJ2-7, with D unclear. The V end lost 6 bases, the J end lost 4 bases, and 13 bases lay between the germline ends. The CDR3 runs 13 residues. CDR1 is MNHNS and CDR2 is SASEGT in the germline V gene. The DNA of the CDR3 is TGTGCCAGCAGGGTCGACCTGAGGTACGAGCAGTACTTC. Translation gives CASRVDLRYEQYF.

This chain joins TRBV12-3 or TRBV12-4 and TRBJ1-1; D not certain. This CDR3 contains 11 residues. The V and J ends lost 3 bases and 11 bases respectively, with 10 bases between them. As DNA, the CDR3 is TGTGCCAGCAGTTTTGGCCCCTCGGCTTTCTTT. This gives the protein CASSFGPSAFF.

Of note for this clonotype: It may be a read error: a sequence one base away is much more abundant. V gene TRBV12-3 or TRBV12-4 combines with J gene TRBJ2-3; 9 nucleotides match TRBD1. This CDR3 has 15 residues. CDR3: CASSAQGARADAQYF. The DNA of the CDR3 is TGTGCCAGCAGTGCACAGGGGGCGCGGGCAGATGCGCAGTATTTT.

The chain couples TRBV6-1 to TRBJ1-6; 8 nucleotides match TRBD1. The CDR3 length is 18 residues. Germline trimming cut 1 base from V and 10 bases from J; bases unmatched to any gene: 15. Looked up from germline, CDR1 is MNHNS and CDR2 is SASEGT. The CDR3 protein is CASSEVPLGTGKGSPLHF. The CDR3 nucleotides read TGTGCCAGCAGTGAAGTACCATTGGGGACAGGAAAAGGATCACCCCTCCACTTT.

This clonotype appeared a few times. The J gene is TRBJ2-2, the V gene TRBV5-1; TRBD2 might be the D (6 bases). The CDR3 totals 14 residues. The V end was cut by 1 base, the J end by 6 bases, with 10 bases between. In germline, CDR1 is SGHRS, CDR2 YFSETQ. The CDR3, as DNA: TGCGCCAGCAGCTTGATCGGAGGGGCCGGGGAGCTGTTTTTT. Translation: CASSLIGGAGELFF.

The CDR3 sequence is CASSSTSGLSYEQYF. Here the CDR3 DNA reads TGTGCCAGCAGCTCGACTAGCGGGTTATCCTACGAGCAGTACTTC. This chain joins TRBV5-5 and TRBJ2-7, with 10 bases matching TRBD2. With V trimmed by 3 bases and J by 1 base, 4 bases remained unmatched. This CDR3 has 15 amino acids. CDR1 is SGHKS, CDR2 YYEKEE, per germline (reference sequence).

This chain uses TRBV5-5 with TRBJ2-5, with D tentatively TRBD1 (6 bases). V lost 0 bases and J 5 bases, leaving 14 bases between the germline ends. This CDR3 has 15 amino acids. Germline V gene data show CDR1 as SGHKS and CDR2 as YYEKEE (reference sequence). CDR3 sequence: CASSLARGGDETQYF. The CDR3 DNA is TGTGCCAGCAGCTTGGCGCGAGGGGGAGACGAGACCCAGTACTTC.

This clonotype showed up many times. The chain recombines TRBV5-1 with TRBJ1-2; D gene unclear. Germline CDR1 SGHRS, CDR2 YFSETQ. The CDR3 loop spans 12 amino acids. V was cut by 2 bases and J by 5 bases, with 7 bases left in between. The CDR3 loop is CASSFGTYGYTF. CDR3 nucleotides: TGCGCCAGCAGCTTTGGAACGTATGGCTACACCTTC.

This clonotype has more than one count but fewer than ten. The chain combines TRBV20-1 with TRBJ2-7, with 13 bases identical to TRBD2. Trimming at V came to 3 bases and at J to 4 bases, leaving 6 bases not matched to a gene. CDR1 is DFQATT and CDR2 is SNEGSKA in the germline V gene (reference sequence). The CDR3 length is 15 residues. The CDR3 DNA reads TGCAGTGCTAGTATGACTAGCGGGGGGTCATACGAGCAGTACTTC. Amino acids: CSASMTSGGSYEQYF.

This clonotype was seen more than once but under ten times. CDR3 sequence: CSVGGGETYEQYF. The CDR3 DNA is TGCAGCGTGGGGGGGGGCGAAACCTACGAGCAGTACTTC. The genes are TRBV29-1 and TRBJ2-7; D is possibly TRBD2 (7 bases). Trimming pared 6 bases from V and 2 bases from J, leaving 14 bases between. The V gene's germline CDR1 is SQVTM and CDR2 ANQGSEA. This CDR3 comprises 13 residues.

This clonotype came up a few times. CDR3 region: CASSLDRYTIYF. The CDR3 region has the DNA TGTGCCAGCAGTTTAGATCGGTACACCATATATTTT. The chain joins TRBV12-3 or TRBV12-4 to TRBJ1-3, with D unclear. V was cut by 1 base and J by 8 bases, with 6 bases left in between. This CDR3 spans 12 amino acids.

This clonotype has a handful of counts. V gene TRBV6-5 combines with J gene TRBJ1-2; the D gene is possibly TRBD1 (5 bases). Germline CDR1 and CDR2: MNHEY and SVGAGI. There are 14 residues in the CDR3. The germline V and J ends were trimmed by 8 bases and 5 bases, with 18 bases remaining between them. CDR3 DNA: TGTGCCAGCTCGATAAGGGGAGCCGGGTATGGCTACACCTTC. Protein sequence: CASSIRGAGYGYTF.

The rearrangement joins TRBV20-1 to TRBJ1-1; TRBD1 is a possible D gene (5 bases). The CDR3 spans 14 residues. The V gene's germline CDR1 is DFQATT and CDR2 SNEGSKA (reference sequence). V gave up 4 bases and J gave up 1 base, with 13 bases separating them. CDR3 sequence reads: CSATGQEKNTEAFF. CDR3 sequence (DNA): TGCAGTGCTACCGGACAAGAGAAGAACACTGAAGCTTTCTTT.

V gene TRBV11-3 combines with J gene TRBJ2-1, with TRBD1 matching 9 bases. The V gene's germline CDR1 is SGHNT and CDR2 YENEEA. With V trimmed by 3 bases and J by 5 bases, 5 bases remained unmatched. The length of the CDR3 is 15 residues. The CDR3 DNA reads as TGTGCCAGCAGCTTTGGGGACAGGGCCAACAATGAGCAGTTCTTC. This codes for CASSFGDRANNEQFF. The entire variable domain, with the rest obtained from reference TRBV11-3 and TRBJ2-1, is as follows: EAGVVQSPRYKIIEKKQPVAFWCNPISGHNTLYWYLQNLGQGPELLIRYENEEAVDDSQLPKDRFSAERLKGVDSTLKIQPAELGDSAVYLCASSFGDRANNEQFFGPGTRLTVL.

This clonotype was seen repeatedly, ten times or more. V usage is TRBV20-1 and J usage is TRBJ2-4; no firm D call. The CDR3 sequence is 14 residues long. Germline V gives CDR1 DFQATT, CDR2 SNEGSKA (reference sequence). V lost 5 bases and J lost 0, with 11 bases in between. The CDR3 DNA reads TGCAGTGCTGAACAGAAACTAGCCAAAAACATTCAGTACTTC. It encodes CSAEQKLAKNIQYF.

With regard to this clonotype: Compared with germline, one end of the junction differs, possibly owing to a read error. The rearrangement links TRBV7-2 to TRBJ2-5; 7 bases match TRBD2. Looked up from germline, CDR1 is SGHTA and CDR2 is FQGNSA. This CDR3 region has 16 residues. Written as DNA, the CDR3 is TGTGCCATCAGCTTAGTCGCCGGGGGGTCGCAGGAGACCCAGTACTTC. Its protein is CAISLVAGGSQETQYF.

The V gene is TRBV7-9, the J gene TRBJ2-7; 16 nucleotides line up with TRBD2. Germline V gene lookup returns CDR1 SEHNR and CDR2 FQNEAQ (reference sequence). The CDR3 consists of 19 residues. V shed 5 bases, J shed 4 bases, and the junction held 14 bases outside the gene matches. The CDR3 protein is CASSMPTGTSGGAGYEQYF. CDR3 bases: TGTGCCAGCAGCATGCCGACCGGGACTAGCGGGGGGGCGGGATACGAGCAGTACTTC.

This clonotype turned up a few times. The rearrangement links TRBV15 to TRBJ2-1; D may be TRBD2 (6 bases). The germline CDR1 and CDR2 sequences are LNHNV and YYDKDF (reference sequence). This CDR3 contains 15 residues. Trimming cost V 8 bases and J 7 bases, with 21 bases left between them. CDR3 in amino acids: CATGGGRGRNNEQFF. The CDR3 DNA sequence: TGTGCCACCGGCGGCGGACGAGGGAGGAATAATGAGCAGTTCTTC.

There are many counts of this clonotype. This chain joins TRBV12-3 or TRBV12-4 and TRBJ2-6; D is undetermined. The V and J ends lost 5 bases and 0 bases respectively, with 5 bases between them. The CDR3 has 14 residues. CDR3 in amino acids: CASSHVSGANVLTF. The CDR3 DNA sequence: TGTGCCAGCAGTCATGTCTCTGGGGCCAACGTCCTGACTTTC.

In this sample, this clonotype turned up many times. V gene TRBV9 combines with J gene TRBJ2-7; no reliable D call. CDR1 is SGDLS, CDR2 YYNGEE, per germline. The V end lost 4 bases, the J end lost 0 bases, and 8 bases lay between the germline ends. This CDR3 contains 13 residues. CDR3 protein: CASSPSNSYEQYF. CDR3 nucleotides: TGTGCCAGCAGCCCTTCAAACTCCTACGAGCAGTACTTC.

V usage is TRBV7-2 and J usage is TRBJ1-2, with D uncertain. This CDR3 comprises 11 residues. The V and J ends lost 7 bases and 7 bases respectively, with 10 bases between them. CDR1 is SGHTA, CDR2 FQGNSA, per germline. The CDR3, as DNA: TGTGCCAGCACCTCTGGGCTTGGCTACACCTTC. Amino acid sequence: CASTSGLGYTF.

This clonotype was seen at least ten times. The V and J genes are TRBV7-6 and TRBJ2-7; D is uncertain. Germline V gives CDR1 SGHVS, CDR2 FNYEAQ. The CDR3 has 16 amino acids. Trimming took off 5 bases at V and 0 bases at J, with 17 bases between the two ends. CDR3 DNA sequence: TGTGCCAGCAGCAAGAGACGGATTCAAGACTCCTACGAGCAGTACTTC. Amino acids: CASSKRRIQDSYEQYF.

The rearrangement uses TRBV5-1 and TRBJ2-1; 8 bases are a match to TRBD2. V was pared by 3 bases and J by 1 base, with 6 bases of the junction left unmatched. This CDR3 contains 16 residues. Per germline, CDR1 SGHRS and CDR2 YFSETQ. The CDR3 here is CASSSSSGASYNEQFF. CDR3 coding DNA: TGCGCCAGCAGCTCCAGTAGCGGGGCTTCCTACAATGAGCAGTTCTTC.

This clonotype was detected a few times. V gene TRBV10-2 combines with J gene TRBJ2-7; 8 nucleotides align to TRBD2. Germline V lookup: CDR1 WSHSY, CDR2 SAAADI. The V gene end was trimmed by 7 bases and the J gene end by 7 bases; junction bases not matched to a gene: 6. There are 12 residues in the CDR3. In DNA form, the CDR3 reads TGCGCCAGCACGCTAGCGGGTCGGGAGCAGTACTTC. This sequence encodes CASTLAGREQYF.

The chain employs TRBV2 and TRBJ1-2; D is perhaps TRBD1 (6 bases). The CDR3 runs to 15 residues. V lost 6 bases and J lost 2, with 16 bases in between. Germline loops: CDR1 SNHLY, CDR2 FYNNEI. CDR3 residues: CASSAGTQGNYGYTF. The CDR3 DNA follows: TGTGCCAGCAGCGCCGGGACGCAGGGGAACTATGGCTACACCTTC.

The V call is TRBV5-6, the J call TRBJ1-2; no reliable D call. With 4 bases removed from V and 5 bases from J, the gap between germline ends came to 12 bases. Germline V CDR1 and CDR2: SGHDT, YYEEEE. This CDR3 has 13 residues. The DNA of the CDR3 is TGTGCCAGCAGCACGATAGAAGGATATGGCTACACCTTC. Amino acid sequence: CASSTIEGYGYTF.

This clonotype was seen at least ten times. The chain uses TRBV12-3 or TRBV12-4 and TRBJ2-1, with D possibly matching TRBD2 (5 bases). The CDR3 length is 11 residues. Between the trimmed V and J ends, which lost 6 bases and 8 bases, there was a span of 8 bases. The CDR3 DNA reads TGTGCCAGCAGCGAGGGCGATGAGCAGTTCTTC. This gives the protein CASSEGDEQFF.

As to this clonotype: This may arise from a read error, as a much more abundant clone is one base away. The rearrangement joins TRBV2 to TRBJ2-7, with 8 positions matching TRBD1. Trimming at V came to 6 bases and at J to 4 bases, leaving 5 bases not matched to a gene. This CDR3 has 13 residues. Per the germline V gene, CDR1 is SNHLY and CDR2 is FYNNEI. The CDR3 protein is CASRETGVYEQYF. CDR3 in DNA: TGTGCCAGCAGGGAGACAGGGGTGTACGAGCAGTACTTC.

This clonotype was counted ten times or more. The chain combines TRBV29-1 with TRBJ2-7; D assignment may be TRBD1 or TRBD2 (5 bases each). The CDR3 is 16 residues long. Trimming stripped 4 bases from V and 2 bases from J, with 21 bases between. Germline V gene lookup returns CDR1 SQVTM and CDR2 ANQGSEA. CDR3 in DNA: TGCAGCGTTGTGGATCGCCGGGGCTTCACAACCTACGAGCAGTACTTC. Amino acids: CSVVDRRGFTTYEQYF.